In this sample, the clone carrying this TCR beta chain turned up many times. Its matching antigen is unknown. Using RNA transcripts, the TCR beta CDR3 regions were amplified. First-round RT-PCR relied on HTBI primers, and a second-round multiplex PCR came next. TCRdb re-called the multiplex PCR reads with MiXCR, one entry per CDR3 protein. The repertoire holds around 1,000,000 distinct CDR3 sequences, with 35% to 45% as singletons. This entry comes from a study of Graves' ophthalmopathy and Graves' hyperthyroidism. Study-level points and caveats: Sensitivity reached nearly 71% and specificity approximately 78% when the model predicted ophthalmopathy progression. Most expanded thyroid clonotypes above 0.001 frequency also appeared in blood.

The sample was peripheral blood or thyroid tissue (not recorded which). The receptor comes from an adult man with Graves' hyperthyroidism.

As DNA, the CDR3 is TGCAGCGTTGGTTACCCAGGGTCCTACGAGCAGTACTTC. Encoded protein: CSVGYPGSYEQYF. This chain connects TRBV29-1 to TRBJ2-7, with D tentatively TRBD1 (5 bases). The CDR3 is 13 amino acids. Per germline, CDR1 SQVTM and CDR2 ANQGSEA. The V gene lost 4 bases and the J gene lost 1 base, with 11 bases spanning the gap.